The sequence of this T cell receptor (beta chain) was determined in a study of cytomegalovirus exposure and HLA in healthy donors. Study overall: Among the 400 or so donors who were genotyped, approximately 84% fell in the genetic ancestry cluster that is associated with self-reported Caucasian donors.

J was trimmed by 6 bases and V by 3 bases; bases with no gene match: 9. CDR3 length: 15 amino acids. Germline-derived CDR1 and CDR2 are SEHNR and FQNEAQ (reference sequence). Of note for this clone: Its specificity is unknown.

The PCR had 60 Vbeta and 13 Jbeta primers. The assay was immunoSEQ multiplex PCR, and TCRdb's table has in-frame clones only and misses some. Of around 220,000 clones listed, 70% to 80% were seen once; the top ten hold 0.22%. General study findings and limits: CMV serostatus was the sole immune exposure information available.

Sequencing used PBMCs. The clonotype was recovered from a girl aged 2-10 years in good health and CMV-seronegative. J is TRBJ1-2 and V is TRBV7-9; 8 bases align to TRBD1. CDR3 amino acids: CASSFFGQGVDGYTF. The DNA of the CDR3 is TGTGCCAGCAGCTTTTTCGGACAGGGCGTTGATGGCTACACCTTC.